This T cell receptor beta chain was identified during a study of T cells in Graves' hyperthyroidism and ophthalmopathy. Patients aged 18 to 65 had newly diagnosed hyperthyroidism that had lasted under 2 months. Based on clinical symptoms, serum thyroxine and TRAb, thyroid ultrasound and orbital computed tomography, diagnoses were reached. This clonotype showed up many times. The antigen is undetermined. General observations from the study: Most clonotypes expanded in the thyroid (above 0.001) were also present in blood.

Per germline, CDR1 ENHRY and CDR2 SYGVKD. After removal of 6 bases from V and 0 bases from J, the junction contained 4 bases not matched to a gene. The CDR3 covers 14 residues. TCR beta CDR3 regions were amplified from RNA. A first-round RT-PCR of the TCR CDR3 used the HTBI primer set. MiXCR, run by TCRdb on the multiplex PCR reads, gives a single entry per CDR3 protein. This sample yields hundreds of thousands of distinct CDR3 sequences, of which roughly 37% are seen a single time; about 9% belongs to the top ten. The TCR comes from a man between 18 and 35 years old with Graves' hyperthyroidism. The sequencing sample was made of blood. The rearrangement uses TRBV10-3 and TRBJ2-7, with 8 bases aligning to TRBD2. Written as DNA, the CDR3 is TGTGCCATCAGGGCCAGCGGGAGCTCCTACGAGCAGTACTTC. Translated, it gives CAIRASGSSYEQYF.